The rows below give T cell receptor beta chains drawn from one sample of a study of post-analysis software for immune sequencing data. TCRdb redid the calling of the PCR reads with MiXCR, one entry per CDR3 protein. The sample shows 350,000 to 450,000 distinct CDR3 sequences, about 39% of them seen only once. Input material: blood. The receptors were gathered from a girl aged 2-10 years with multiple sclerosis. The CDR3 runs from the conserved cysteine through the conserved F or W. The D gene is left open where the match is weak. A row's size may be missing; if present it is once, few, many or a size class.

clone_size	v_call	j_call	d_call	cdr3_aa	cdr3_nt
few	TRBV28	TRBJ1-6	-	CASSFRGFYNSPLHF	TGTGCCAGCAGTTTCCGCGGATTTTATAATTCACCCCTCCACTTT
-	TRBV29-1	TRBJ2-3	TRBD2	CSVLRLAGYTQYF	TGCAGCGTTTTGAGACTAGCGGGGTATACGCAGTATTTT
-	TRBV20-1	TRBJ2-7	-	CSADRTGDEQYF	TGCAGTGCCGATAGGACGGGGGACGAGCAGTACTTC
-	TRBV7-6	TRBJ2-3	-	CASSVGASEQYF	TGTGCCAGCAGCGTAGGGGCCTCGGAGCAGTATTTT
-	TRBV29-1	TRBJ2-1	-	CSVGTDNEQFF	TGCAGCGTGGGGACGGACAATGAGCAGTTCTTC
-	TRBV28	TRBJ2-3	TRBD2	CASKLAGKEMQYF	TGTGCCAGCAAACTAGCGGGGAAGGAAATGCAGTATTTT
-	TRBV6-1	TRBJ2-7	-	CASSDYRTAVSYEQYF	TGTGCCAGCAGTGATTATAGGACAGCGGTCTCCTACGAGCAGTACTTC
few	TRBV6-4	TRBJ2-2	-	CASSVDRNTGELFF	TGTGCCAGCAGTGTTGACAGAAACACCGGGGAGCTGTTTTTT
-	TRBV18	TRBJ2-3	TRBD1	CASSFSQGATDTQYF	TGTGCCAGCTCATTTTCCCAGGGGGCCACAGATACGCAGTATTTT
few	TRBV12-3/TRBV12-4	TRBJ1-1	-	CASSFEGNTEAFF	TGTGCCAGCAGTTTTGAAGGGAACACTGAAGCTTTCTTT
-	TRBV4-2	TRBJ1-1	TRBD1	CASRRTGGDTEAFF	TGTGCCAGCAGGAGGACAGGGGGCGATACTGAAGCTTTCTTT
few	TRBV4-1	TRBJ2-7	-	CASSPVPTQVRYEQYF	TGCGCCAGCAGCCCAGTCCCGACCCAGGTGAGGTACGAGCAGTACTTC
-	TRBV13	TRBJ2-3	-	CASSLGPYLAGTDTQYF	TGTGCCAGCAGCTTAGGCCCCTATTTGGCGGGCACAGATACGCAGTATTTT
-	TRBV29-1	TRBJ2-1	-	CSVDRGQGPQETQFF	TGCAGCGTTGATCGGGGGCAGGGCCCCCAAGAGACCCAGTTCTTC
once	TRBV29-1	TRBJ2-5	TRBD1	CSVVHRGDQETQYF	TGCAGCGTTGTCCACAGGGGGGACCAAGAGACCCAGTACTTC
-	TRBV18	TRBJ1-1	TRBD1	CASSLRRDSLNTEAFF	TGTGCCAGCTCACTCAGAAGGGACAGTTTGAACACTGAAGCTTTCTTT
few	TRBV12-3/TRBV12-4	TRBJ2-1	TRBD2	CASRLGLAGYNEQFF	TGTGCCAGCAGACTAGGACTAGCGGGGTACAATGAGCAGTTCTTC
few	TRBV15	TRBJ2-5	TRBD1	CATSSGTGVVRETQYF	TGTGCCACCAGCAGCGGGACAGGGGTTGTTAGAGAGACCCAGTACTTC
few	TRBV9	TRBJ1-5	-	CASSVAPDSNQPQHF	TGTGCCAGCAGCGTAGCCCCGGACAGCAATCAGCCCCAGCATTTT
-	TRBV6-1	TRBJ2-3	-	CASSPHPGVRGTDTQYF	TGTGCCAGCAGTCCCCACCCAGGGGTCAGGGGCACAGATACGCAGTATTTT
-	TRBV20-1	TRBJ2-1	TRBD2	CSAGRASDEQFF	TGCAGTGCTGGGAGGGCCAGCGATGAGCAGTTCTTC
-	TRBV7-6	TRBJ2-3	-	CASSLGRRDTQYF	TGTGCCAGCAGCTTAGGAAGGAGGGATACGCAGTATTTT
-	TRBV7-9	TRBJ1-1	-	CASSFSRDEAFF	TGTGCCAGCAGCTTCAGTAGGGATGAAGCTTTCTTT
-	TRBV7-8	TRBJ2-5	-	CASSWRGDRQETQYF	TGTGCCAGCAGCTGGCGCGGGGACAGACAAGAGACCCAGTACTTC
-	TRBV20-1	TRBJ2-7	-	CSATGLGSYEQYF	TGCAGTGCTACAGGTTTAGGGTCCTACGAGCAGTACTTC
once	TRBV12-3/TRBV12-4	TRBJ1-5	TRBD1	CASSPPGQGAAQPQHF	TGTGCGAGCAGTCCCCCGGGACAGGGGGCGGCTCAGCCCCAGCATTTT
-	TRBV20-1	TRBJ2-1	TRBD2	CSAVTSGNYNEQFF	TGCAGTGCAGTGACTAGCGGGAACTACAATGAGCAGTTCTTC
few	TRBV12-3/TRBV12-4	TRBJ2-7	TRBD2	CASRTSGRLGEQYF	TGTGCCAGTCGCACTAGCGGGAGACTGGGCGAGCAGTACTTC
-	TRBV4-1	TRBJ2-1	TRBD2	CASSRPNDLSGGINEQFF	TGCGCCAGCAGCCGACCTAATGACCTTAGCGGGGGGATCAATGAGCAGTTCTTC
few	TRBV5-6	TRBJ2-7	-	CASSLPHSYEQYF	TGTGCCAGCAGCCTACCTCATTCCTACGAGCAGTACTTC
once	TRBV9	TRBJ2-1	-	CASSLGNGRRFSDKQFF	TGTGCCAGCAGCCTGGGGAACGGGAGAAGGTTCAGCGATAAGCAGTTCTTC
-	TRBV15	TRBJ2-7	-	CATSRKGSSSYEQYF	TGTGCCACCAGCCGAAAGGGATCGAGCTCCTACGAGCAGTACTTC
-	TRBV4-1	TRBJ2-7	-	CASSQVGASGAYEQYF	TGCGCCAGCAGCCAAGTGGGGGCTAGCGGCGCCTACGAGCAGTACTTC
-	TRBV10-3	TRBJ1-2	TRBD1	CAISEVWRTGPGGYTF	TGTGCCATCAGTGAGGTATGGAGGACAGGGCCTGGAGGCTACACCTTC
-	TRBV20-1	TRBJ1-2	-	CSAREGVGDRGYTF	TGCAGTGCTAGAGAAGGCGTCGGGGATAGGGGCTACACCTTC
few	TRBV20-1	TRBJ2-1	-	CSARDGRRAYYNEQFF	TGCAGTGCTAGAGATGGGCGGAGGGCCTACTACAATGAGCAGTTCTTC
-	TRBV12-3/TRBV12-4	TRBJ2-7	TRBD2	CASSREGMTYEQYF	TGTGCCAGCAGTAGGGAGGGGATGACCTACGAGCAGTACTTC
few	TRBV5-1	TRBJ2-1	TRBD2	CASSQSGGYNEQFF	TGCGCCAGCAGCCAAAGCGGGGGATACAATGAGCAGTTCTTC
few	TRBV27	TRBJ2-7	TRBD2	CASRLAGTYEQYF	TGTGCCAGCAGACTAGCGGGGACCTACGAGCAGTACTTC
-	TRBV2	TRBJ1-2	-	CASHSGRSNYGYTF	TGTGCCAGTCACTCAGGGCGATCTAACTATGGCTACACCTTC
few	TRBV20-1	TRBJ1-2	-	CSAETGYGYTF	TGCAGTGCTGAAACAGGTTATGGCTACACCTTC
-	TRBV4-1	TRBJ2-7	-	CASSQDHYLSYEQYF	TGCGCCAGCAGCCAAGATCACTACCTCTCCTACGAGCAGTACTTC
few	TRBV7-8	TRBJ1-4	-	CASSFHRVSTNEKLFF	TGTGCCAGCAGCTTTCACAGGGTTTCAACTAATGAAAAACTGTTTTTT
few	TRBV11-1	TRBJ2-1	TRBD1	CASSLAPGQGGSGRSYNEQFF	TGTGCCAGCAGCTTAGCCCCCGGACAGGGGGGTTCCGGTCGCTCCTACAATGAGCAGTTCTTC
few	TRBV11-1	TRBJ2-7	TRBD1	CASSSSRTGVNEQYF	TGTGCCAGCAGCAGCTCAAGGACAGGGGTTAACGAGCAGTACTTC
-	TRBV29-1	TRBJ2-3	-	CSFEGETDTQYF	TGCAGTTTCGAAGGGGAGACAGATACGCAGTATTTT
few	TRBV4-2	TRBJ1-2	TRBD1	CASSPLQGGYGYTF	TGTGCCAGCAGCCCACTCCAGGGGGGCTATGGCTACACCTTC
-	TRBV20-1	TRBJ2-7	TRBD1	CSARDRQGAGYEQYF	TGCAGTGCTAGAGATCGGCAGGGGGCAGGCTACGAGCAGTACTTC
-	TRBV20-1	TRBJ2-5	TRBD2	CSASLAGEETQYF	TGCAGTGCTAGTCTAGCGGGGGAAGAGACCCAGTACTTC
-	TRBV29-1	TRBJ2-7	-	CSVVGRLNYEQYF	TGCAGCGTTGTCGGACGGTTAAACTACGAGCAGTACTTC
-	TRBV5-1	TRBJ1-1	TRBD1	CASSLDSGGIVTEAFF	TGCGCCAGCAGCTTGGATTCAGGGGGGATTGTTACTGAAGCTTTCTTT
few	TRBV4-3	TRBJ1-6	-	CASSPGGNSYNSPLHF	TGCGCCAGCAGCCCAGGAGGGAACTCCTATAATTCACCCCTCCACTTT
-	TRBV3-1	TRBJ2-5	-	CASTQSAPGSNEQYF	TGTGCCAGCACCCAAAGCGCCCCGGGGTCAAATGAGCAGTACTTC